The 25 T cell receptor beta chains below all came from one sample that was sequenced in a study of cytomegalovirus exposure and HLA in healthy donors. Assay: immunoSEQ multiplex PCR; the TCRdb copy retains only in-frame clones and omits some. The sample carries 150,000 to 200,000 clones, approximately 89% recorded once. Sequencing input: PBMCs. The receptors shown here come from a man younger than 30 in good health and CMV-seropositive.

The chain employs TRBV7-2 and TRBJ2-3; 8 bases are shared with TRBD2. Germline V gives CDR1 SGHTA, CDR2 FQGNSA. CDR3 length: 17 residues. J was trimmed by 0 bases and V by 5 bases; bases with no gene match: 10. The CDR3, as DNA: TGTGCCAGCAGCCCATTTAGAACTAGCGGTAGCACAGATACGCAGTATTTT. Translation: CASSPFRTSGSTDTQYF.

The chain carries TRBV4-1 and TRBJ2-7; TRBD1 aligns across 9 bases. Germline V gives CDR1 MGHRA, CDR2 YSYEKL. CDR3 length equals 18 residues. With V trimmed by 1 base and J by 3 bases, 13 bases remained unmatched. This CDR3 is CASSQVTGGLGLDYEQYF. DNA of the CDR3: TGCGCCAGCAGCCAAGTGACAGGGGGATTGGGCCTCGACTACGAGCAGTACTTC.

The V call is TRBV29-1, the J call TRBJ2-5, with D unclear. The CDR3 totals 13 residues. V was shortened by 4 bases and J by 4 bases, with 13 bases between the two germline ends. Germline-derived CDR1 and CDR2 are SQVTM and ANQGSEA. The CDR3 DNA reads TGCAGCGTTGTCCCTATTAGCAGAGAGACCCAGTACTTC. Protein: CSVVPISRETQYF. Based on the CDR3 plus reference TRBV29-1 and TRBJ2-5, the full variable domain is SAVISQKPSRDICQRGTSLTIQCQVDSQVTMMFWYRQQPGQSLTLIATANQGSEATYESGFVIDKFPISRPNLTFSTLTVSNMSPEDSSIYLCSVVPISRETQYFGPGTRLLVL.

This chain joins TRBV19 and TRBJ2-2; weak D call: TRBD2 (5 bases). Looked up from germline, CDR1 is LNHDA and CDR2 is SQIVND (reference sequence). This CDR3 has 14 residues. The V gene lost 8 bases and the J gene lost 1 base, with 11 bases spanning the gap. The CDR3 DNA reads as TGTGCCAGTCGGGAAAGGAGGAACACCGGGGAGCTGTTTTTT. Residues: CASRERRNTGELFF. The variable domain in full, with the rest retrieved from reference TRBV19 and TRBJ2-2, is DGGITQSPKYLFRKEGQNVTLSCEQNLNHDAMYWYRQDPGQGLRLIYYSQIVNDFQKGDIAEGYSVSREKKESFPLTVTSAQKNPTAFYLCASRERRNTGELFFGEGSRLTVL.

In DNA, the CDR3 is TGTGCCAGCAGTTACTCGGGACAGGGGGTCTCCTACGAGCAGTACTTC. Translating gives CASSYSGQGVSYEQYF. The chain couples TRBV6-6 to TRBJ2-7, with 11 bases that match TRBD1. The junction had 1 base not matched to a gene; V was cut back by 0 bases and J by 0 bases. Germline CDR1 MNHNY, CDR2 SVGAGI (reference sequence). The CDR3 consists of 16 residues.

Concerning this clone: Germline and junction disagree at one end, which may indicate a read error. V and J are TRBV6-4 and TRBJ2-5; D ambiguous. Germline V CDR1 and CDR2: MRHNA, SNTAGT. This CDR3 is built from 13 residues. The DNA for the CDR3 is TGTGCCAGCAGTTACTCGGAGCAAGAGACCCAGTACTTC. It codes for CASSYSEQETQYF.

In DNA form, the CDR3 reads TGCAGCGTGCAGAGTACAGGGTCGGAGACCCAGTACTTC. Protein product: CSVQSTGSETQYF. The V and J genes are TRBV29-1 and TRBJ2-5; D possibly corresponds to TRBD1 (6 bases). The V gene's germline CDR1 is SQVTM and CDR2 ANQGSEA. The CDR3 runs 13 residues. Trimming cost V 6 bases and J 5 bases, with 16 bases left between them.

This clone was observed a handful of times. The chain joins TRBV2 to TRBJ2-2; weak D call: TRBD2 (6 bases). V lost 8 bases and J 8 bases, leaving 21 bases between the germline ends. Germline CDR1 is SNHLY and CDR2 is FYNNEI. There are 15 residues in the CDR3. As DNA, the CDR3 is TGTGCCAGCCGCCAAGGGGACTTAATGACTGGGGAGCTGTTTTTT. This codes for CASRQGDLMTGELFF.

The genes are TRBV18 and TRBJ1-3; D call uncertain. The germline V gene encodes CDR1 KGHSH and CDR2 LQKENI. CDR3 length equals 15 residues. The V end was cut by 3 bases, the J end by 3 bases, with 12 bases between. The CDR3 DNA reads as TGTGCCAGCTCACCCCCGTCGCAGCGTGGAAACACCATATATTTT. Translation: CASSPPSQRGNTIYF.

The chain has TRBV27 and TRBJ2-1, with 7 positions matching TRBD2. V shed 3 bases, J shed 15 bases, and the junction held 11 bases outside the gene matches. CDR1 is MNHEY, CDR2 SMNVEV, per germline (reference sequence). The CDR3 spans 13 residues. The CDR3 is CASSFGGGRNRFF. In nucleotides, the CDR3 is TGTGCCAGCAGTTTCGGAGGCGGGAGAAATCGGTTCTTC.

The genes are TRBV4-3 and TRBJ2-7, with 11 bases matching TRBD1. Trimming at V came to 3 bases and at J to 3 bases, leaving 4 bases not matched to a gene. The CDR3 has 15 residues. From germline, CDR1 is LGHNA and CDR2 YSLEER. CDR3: CASSQEGQGGYEQYF. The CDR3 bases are TGCGCCAGCAGCCAGGAGGGACAGGGGGGCTACGAGCAGTACTTC.

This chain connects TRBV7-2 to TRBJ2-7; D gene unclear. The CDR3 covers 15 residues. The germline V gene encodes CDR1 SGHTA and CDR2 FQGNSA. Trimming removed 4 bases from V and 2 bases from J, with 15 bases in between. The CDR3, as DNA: TGTGCCAGCAGCTCCCAGGCAGGTCCCACCTACGAGCAGTACTTC. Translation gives CASSSQAGPTYEQYF.

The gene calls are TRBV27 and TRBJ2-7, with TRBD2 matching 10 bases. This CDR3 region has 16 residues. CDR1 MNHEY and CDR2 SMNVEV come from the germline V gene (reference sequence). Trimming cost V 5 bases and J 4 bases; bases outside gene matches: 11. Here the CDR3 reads CASSQFSGGRRYEQYF. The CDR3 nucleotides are TGTGCCAGCAGTCAGTTTAGCGGGGGGAGACGATACGAGCAGTACTTC.

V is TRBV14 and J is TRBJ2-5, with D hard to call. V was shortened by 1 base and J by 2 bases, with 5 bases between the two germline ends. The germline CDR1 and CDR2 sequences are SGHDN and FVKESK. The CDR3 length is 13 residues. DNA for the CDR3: TGTGCCAGCAGCCAAGCCCCACAAGAGACCCAGTACTTC. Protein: CASSQAPQETQYF. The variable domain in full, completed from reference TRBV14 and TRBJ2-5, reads EAGVTQFPSHSVIEKGQTVTLRCDPISGHDNLYWYRRVMGKEIKFLLHFVKESKQDESGMPNNRFLAERTGGTYSTLKVQPAELEDSGVYFCASSQAPQETQYFGPGTRLLVL.

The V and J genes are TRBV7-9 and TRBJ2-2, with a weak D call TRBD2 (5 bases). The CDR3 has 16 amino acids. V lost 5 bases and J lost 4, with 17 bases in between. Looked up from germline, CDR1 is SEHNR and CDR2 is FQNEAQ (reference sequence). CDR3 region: CASSPRGAAGTGELFF. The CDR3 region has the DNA TGTGCCAGCAGCCCGCGCGGAGCCGCGGGCACCGGGGAGCTGTTTTTT.

As DNA, the CDR3 is TGTGCCAGCAGTTTGAACAGCGAAGCTTTCTTT. Encoded protein: CASSLNSEAFF. The chain links TRBV7-9 to TRBJ1-1; D gene ambiguous. This CDR3 is 11 amino acids long. Between the trimmed V and J ends, which lost 6 bases and 8 bases, there was a span of 10 bases. Germline CDR1 SEHNR, CDR2 FQNEAQ (reference sequence).

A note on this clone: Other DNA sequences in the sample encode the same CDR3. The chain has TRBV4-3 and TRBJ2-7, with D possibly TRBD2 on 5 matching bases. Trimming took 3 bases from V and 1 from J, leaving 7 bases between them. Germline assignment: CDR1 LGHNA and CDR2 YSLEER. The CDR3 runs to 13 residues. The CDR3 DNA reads TGCGCCAGCAGCCAGGACTCTTCCTACGAGCAGTACTTC. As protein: CASSQDSSYEQYF.

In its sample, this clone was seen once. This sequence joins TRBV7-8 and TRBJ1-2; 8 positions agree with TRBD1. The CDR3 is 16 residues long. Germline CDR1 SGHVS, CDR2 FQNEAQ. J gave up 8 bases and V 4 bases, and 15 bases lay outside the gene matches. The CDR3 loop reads CASSSPGTGPLEGYTF. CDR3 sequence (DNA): TGTGCCAGCAGCTCTCCCGGGACAGGACCTTTGGAAGGCTACACCTTC.

CDR3 DNA sequence: TGTGCCAGTAGTCGCCTTGGGCAGGGGAACTATGGCTACACCTTC. Its translation is CASSRLGQGNYGYTF. V is TRBV19 and J is TRBJ1-2, with D perhaps TRBD1 (6 bases). Germline loops: CDR1 LNHDA, CDR2 SQIVND (reference sequence). The CDR3 totals 15 residues. The ends were cut back, 5 bases at V and 2 bases at J, with 15 bases in the middle.

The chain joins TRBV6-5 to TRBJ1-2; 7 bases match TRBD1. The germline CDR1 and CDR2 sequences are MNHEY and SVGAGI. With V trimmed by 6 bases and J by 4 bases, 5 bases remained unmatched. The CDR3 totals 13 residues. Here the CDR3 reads CASRPGTAYGYTF. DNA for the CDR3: TGTGCCAGCAGACCCGGGACAGCCTATGGCTACACCTTC.

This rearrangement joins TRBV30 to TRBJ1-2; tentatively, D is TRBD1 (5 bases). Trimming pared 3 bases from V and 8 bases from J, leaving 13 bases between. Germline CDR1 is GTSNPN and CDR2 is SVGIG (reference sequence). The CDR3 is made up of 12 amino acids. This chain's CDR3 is CAWRQGNGGYTF. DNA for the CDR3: TGTGCCTGGAGGCAGGGAAATGGCGGCTACACCTTC. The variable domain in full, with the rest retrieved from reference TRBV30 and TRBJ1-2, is SQTIHQWPATLVQPVGSPLSLECTVEGTSNPNLYWYRQAAGRGLQLLFYSVGIGQISSEVPQNLSASRPQDRQFILSSKKLLLSDSGFYLCAWRQGNGGYTFGSGTRLTVV.

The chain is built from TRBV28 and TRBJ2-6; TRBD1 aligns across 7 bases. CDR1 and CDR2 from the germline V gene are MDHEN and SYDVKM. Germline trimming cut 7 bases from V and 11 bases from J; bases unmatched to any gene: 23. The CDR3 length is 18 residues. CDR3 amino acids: CASTPRGGQETLVDVLTF. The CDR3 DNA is TGTGCCAGCACCCCCCGTGGAGGACAGGAAACTCTCGTCGACGTCCTGACTTTC.

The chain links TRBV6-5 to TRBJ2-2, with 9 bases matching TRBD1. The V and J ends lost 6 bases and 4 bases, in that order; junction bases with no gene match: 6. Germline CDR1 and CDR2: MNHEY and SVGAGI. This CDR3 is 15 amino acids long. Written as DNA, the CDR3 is TGTGCCAGCAGAAACAGGGGGCTAGTCACCGGGGAGCTGTTTTTT. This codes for CASRNRGLVTGELFF.

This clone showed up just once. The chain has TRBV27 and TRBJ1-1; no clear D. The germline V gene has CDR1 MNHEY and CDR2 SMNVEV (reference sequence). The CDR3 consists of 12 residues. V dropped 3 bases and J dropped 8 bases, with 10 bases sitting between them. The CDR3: CASSFSGSEAFF. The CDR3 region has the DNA TGTGCCAGCAGTTTCTCCGGGTCGGAAGCTTTCTTT.

CDR3 protein: CASRRDSSGNTIYF. CDR3 DNA sequence: TGTGCCAGCAGAAGGGACAGCTCTGGAAACACCATATATTTT. This chain uses TRBV6-1 with TRBJ1-3; 7 bases map to TRBD1. CDR3 length equals 14 residues. Germline CDR1 and CDR2: MNHNS and SASEGT. After removal of 6 bases from V and 0 bases from J, the junction contained 2 bases not matched to a gene.